This T cell receptor (beta chain) was recovered during a study of control samples from healthy donors and cancer patients. The CDR3 extends over 14 amino acids. Germline-derived CDR1 and CDR2 are MNHEY and SVGEGT. Trimming stripped 2 bases from V and 6 bases from J, with 10 bases between. Clones were sequenced by immunoSEQ multiplex PCR, and TCRdb holds only the in-frame ones, with some missing. The sample has about 40,000 clones, roughly 92% seen once. This chain joins TRBV6-2 or TRBV6-3 and TRBJ2-2; D remains ambiguous. The sample comprised blood. The receptor's source is a woman aged 50 to 60 in good health. CDR3 sequence (DNA): TGTGCCAGCAGTTACCTCCGGGTCGCCGGGGAGCTGTTTTTT. As protein: CASSYLRVAGELFF.